The present T cell receptor (beta chain) was sequenced within a study of T cells after yellow fever vaccination. Findings and caveats of the study: Post-booster repertoires contained most primary-vaccination clones again (roughly 96% CD4, 85% to 90% CD8). The secondary response peaked faster, at day 5 versus 15, but was weaker. There was a possibility that FACS-sorted repertoires contained abundant clonotypes contaminating from the bulk population.

A few counts support this clonotype. What it binds is not known. The 5'RACE template-switching step produced TCR cDNA and added a universal primer site and UMIs. TCRdb redid the calling of the 5' RACE reads with MiXCR, one entry per CDR3 protein. The sample carries some 420,000 distinct CDR3 sequences, around 20% recorded once. V lost 5 bases to trimming and J lost 12 bases; unmatched junction nucleotides: 13. Germline CDR1 SGHTA, CDR2 FQGNSA. CDR3 length: 14 amino acids. The TCR comes from a man younger than 30 who received the YFV17D yellow fever vaccine. The sample here was PBMCs, taken before the yellow fever booster vaccination. The chain is built from TRBV7-2 and TRBJ2-1; 7 bases match TRBD2. For the CDR3, the DNA is TGTGCCAGCAGCCGGCGGGGAGGGGCAGAGGGGCAGTTCTTC. This translates into CASSRRGGAEGQFF. Full variable domain (remainder filled in from reference TRBV7-2 and TRBJ2-1): GAGVSQSPSNKVTEKGKDVELRCDPISGHTALYWYRQSLGQGLEFLIYFQGNSAPDKSGLPSDRFSAERTGGSVSTLTIQRTQQEDSAVYLCASSRRGGAEGQFFGPGTRLTVL.